This T cell receptor beta chain was recorded in a study of PD-1 blockade in classical Hodgkin lymphoma. Sequencing was performed with immunoSEQ multiplex PCR; in TCRdb, only in-frame clones are kept and a portion is missing. Of around 100,000 clones listed, more than 85% are singletons. Germline V gives CDR1 LNHDA, CDR2 SQIVND (reference sequence). Deletions cut 4 bases from V and 6 bases from J, with 21 bases between. The CDR3 is 17 amino acids. Study observations and caveats: Newly diagnosed patients had baseline TCR diversity that was reportedly lower than that of healthy donors. Patients with an early start, nivolumab under 1 year after ASCT, were excluded.

Note on this clone: Its specificity is not known.

Each patient experienced a relapse that followed autologous stem cell transplantation, and brentuximab vedotin exposure varied. Best overall response was complete response, partial response or progressive disease in these relapsed/refractory classical Hodgkin lymphoma patients. The receptor's source is a human donor with classical Hodgkin lymphoma. This chain connects TRBV19 to TRBJ1-4, with a possible D match to TRBD1 (6 bases). The sequencing here drew on peripheral blood mononuclear cells (PBMCs), taken before the second cycle of nivolumab. The CDR3 coding sequence is TGTGCCAGTAGTAACCTCGGGGGGCGCGGGGTTGATGAAAAACTGTTTTTT. Protein: CASSNLGGRGVDEKLFF. Looking up the rest from reference TRBV19 and TRBJ1-4 gives the full variable domain: DGGITQSPKYLFRKEGQNVTLSCEQNLNHDAMYWYRQDPGQGLRLIYYSQIVNDFQKGDIAEGYSVSREKKESFPLTVTSAQKNPTAFYLCASSNLGGRGVDEKLFFGSGTQLSVL.